This T cell receptor (beta chain) was recovered during a study of graft-versus-host responses after intestinal transplantation. Germline CDR1 reads SGHTS; CDR2 reads YDEGEE. V lost 0 bases to trimming and J lost 9 bases, with 10 bases between them. The CDR3 consists of 13 residues. Measured with immunoSEQ multiplex PCR; TCRdb has only the in-frame clones, and not every one. The sample shows 17,000 or so clones, around two fifths of them seen only once. The researchers put some 200,000 CFSE-labeled responder cells into plates with some 200,000 irradiated, violet-dye-labeled stimulator cells. Responder CD3+CD4+ and CD3+CD8+ cells that were proliferating and CFSE-low were sorted after the reaction.

The specimen comprised alloreactive CD8+ T cells from a mixed lymphocyte reaction culture, sampled before intestinal transplant. Described subset: CFSE-low proliferating T cells sorted from approximately 6-day pre-transplant mixed lymphocyte reaction (GvH or HvG direction). The V call is TRBV5-8, the J call TRBJ2-1; tentatively, D is TRBD2 (6 bases). The TCR was taken from a human patient who received an intestinal transplant. The CDR3 DNA sequence: TGTGCCAGCAGCTTGGGCGGGGCAGGTGAGCAGTTCTTC. Its translation: CASSLGGAGEQFF.